The subject of this entry is one T cell receptor (beta chain). Generated by immunoSEQ multiplex PCR, the TCRdb table keeps only in-frame clones and is missing some. The data show tens of thousands of clones, approximately 89% seen once. The sample comes from a study of blood T cell repertoires in COVID-19. Study at large: There were acute and convalescent COVID-19 samples, and they came from the United States, Italy and Spain.

The germline V gene has CDR1 MDHEN and CDR2 SYDVKM. Trimming pared 4 bases from V and 16 bases from J, leaving 17 bases between. The CDR3 spans 12 residues. What was sequenced was peripheral blood. The rearrangement uses TRBV28 and TRBJ2-4; D is possibly TRBD2 (5 bases). The receptor's source is a woman aged 60-75 years with active COVID-19. The CDR3 nucleotides are TGTGCCAGCAGTTCTAGCAGACCTACCCCATACTTC. Encoded protein: CASSSSRPTPYF.